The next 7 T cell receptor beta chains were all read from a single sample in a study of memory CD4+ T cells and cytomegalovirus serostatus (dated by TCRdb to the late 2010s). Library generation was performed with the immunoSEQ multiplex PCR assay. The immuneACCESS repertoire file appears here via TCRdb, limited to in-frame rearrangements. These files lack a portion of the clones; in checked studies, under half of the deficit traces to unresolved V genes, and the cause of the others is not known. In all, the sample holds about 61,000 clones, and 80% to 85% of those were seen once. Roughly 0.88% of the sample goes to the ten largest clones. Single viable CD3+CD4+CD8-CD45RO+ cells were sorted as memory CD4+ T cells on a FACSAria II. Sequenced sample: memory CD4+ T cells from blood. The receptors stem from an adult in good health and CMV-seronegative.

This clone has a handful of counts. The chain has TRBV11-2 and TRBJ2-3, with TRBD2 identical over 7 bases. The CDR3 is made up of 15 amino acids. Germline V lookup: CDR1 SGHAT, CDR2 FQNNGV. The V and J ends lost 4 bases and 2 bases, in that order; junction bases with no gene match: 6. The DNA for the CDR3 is TGTGCCAGCAGCTCTCGGGGGGACCCCACAGATACGCAGTATTTT. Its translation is CASSSRGDPTDTQYF.

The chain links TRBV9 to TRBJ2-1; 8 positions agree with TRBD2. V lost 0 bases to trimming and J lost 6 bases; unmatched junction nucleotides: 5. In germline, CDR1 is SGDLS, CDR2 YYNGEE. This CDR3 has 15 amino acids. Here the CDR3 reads CASSVVGLGFNEQFF. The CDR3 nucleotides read TGTGCCAGCAGCGTAGTGGGACTAGGCTTCAATGAGCAGTTCTTC.

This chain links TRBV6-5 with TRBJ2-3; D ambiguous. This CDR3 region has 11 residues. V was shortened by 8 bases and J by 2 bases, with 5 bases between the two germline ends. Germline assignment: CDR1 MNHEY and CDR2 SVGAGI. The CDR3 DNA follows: TGTGCCAGCCGGACCACAGATACGCAGTATTTT. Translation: CASRTTDTQYF.

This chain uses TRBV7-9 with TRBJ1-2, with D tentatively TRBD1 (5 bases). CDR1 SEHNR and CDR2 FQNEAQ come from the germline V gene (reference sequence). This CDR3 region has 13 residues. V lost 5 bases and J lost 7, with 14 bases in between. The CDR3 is CASSRGASPGYTF. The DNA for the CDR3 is TGTGCCAGCAGCCGAGGGGCCAGTCCTGGCTACACCTTC.

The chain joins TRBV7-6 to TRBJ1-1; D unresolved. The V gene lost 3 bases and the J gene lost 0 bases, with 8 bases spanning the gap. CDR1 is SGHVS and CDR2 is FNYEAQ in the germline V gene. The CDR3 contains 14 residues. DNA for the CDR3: TGTGCCAGCAGCTTGGGTCGCATGAACACTGAAGCTTTCTTT. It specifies CASSLGRMNTEAFF.

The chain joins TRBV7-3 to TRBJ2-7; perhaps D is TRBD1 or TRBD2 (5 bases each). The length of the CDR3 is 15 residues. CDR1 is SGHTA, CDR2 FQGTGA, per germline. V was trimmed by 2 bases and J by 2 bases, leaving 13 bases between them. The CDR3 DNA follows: TGTGCCAGCAGCTTAGATGGGGGACCCCCCTACGAGCAGTACTTC. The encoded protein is CASSLDGGPPYEQYF. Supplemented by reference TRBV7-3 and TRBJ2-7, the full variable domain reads GAGVSQTPSNKVTEKGKYVELRCDPISGHTALYWYRQSLGQGPEFLIYFQGTGAADDSGLPNDRFFAVRPEGSVSTLKIQRTERGDSAVYLCASSLDGGPPYEQYFGPGTRLTVT.

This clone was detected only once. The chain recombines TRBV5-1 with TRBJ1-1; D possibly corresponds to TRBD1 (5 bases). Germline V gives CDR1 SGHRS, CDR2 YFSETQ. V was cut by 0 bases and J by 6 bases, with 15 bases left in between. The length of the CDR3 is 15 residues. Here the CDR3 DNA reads TGCGCCAGCAGCTTGGGAACAGGAACAACCCCTGAAGCTTTCTTT. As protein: CASSLGTGTTPEAFF.